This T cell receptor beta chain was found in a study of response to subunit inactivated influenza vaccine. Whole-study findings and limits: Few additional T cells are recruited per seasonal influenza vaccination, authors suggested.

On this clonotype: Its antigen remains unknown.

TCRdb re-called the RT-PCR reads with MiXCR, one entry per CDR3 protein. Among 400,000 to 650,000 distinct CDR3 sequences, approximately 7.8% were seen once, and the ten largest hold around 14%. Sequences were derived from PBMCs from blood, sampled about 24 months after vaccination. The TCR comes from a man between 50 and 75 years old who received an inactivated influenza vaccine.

The CDR3 coding sequence is TGTGCCAGCAGCTTAGAAGCGGGGCAGTCTTATGGCTACACCTTC. Encoded protein: CASSLEAGQSYGYTF. The genes are TRBV7-2 and TRBJ1-2, with a weak D call TRBD1 (5 bases). V gave up 1 base and J gave up 5 bases, with 14 bases separating them. Germline V lookup: CDR1 SGHTA, CDR2 FQGNSA. The CDR3 consists of 15 residues.